The clone carrying this TCR beta chain turned up a few times. Trimming took 0 bases from V and 8 from J, leaving 7 bases between them. CDR3 length: 12 residues. Germline loops: CDR1 ENHRY, CDR2 SYGVKD. The data are from a study of blood T cell repertoires in COVID-19. Study background: Sites in the United States, Italy and Spain provided acute and convalescent COVID-19 samples. T cells, B-cell-depleted T cells, or PBMCs supplied cDNA or gDNA.

Study processing details: Reference gene primer amplification yielded estimated nucleated cell counts. TCRdb's table, derived via immunoSEQ multiplex PCR, lists solely in-frame clones and lacks some. V and J calls and clone size are as listed in that table; D and trimming were resolved from the DNA. The table shows tens of thousands of clones, with just over 85% occurring only once. The sequencing sample was made of peripheral blood. The TCR comes from an elderly woman with acute or convalescent COVID-19. The chain has TRBV10-3 and TRBJ1-1; TRBD1 might be the D (6 bases). CDR3 sequence (DNA): TGTGCCATCAGTGAGTCGGGGGCAGAAGCTTTCTTT. Amino acids: CAISESGAEAFF.